This TCR beta chain was sequenced during a study of blood T cell repertoires in COVID-19. On the study more broadly: The samples span acute and convalescent COVID-19 from the United States, Italy and Spain. Sample material is recorded as cDNA or gDNA derived from T cells, B-cell-depleted T cells, or PBMCs.

Trimming pared 0 bases from V and 0 bases from J, leaving 15 bases between. This CDR3 is built from 18 residues. The germline V gene has CDR1 SGHRS and CDR2 YFSETQ. The repertoire was sequenced with immunoSEQ multiplex PCR; TCRdb's copy has only in-frame clones and lacks some. The sample records 90,000 to 150,000 clones, about three quarters being singletons. This chain uses TRBV5-1 with TRBJ1-4; D might be TRBD1 (6 bases). The receptor's source is a human donor with acute or convalescent COVID-19. The donor label of this sample is uncertain. Sequenced: peripheral blood. The CDR3 DNA is TGCGCCAGCAGCTTGGGGGGGACCTCAGGGGCAACTAATGAAAAACTGTTTTTT. It is translated as CASSLGGTSGATNEKLFF.